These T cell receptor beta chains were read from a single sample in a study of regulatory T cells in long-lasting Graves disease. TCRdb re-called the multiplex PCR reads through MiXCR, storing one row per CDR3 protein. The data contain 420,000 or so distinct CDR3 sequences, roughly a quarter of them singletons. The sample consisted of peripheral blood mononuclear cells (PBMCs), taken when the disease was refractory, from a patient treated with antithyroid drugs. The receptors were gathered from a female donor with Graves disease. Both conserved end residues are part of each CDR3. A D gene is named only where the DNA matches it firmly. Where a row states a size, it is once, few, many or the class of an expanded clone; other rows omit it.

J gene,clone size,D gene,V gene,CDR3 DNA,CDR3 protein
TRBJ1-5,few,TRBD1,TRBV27,TGTGCCAGCAGTGTCCGACAGGGCGCGGGTCAGCCCCAGCATTTT,CASSVRQGAGQPQHF
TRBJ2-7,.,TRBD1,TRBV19,TGTGCCAGTAGTATTGGACAGGGATCATTCGAGCAGTACTTC,CASSIGQGSFEQYF
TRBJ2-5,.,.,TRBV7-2,TGTGCCAGCAGCCCAACTAGTTTCCAGGAGACCCAGTACTTC,CASSPTSFQETQYF
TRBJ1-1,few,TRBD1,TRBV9,TGTGCCAGCAGCGTCAAGGGGGCGAACACTGAAGCTTTCTTT,CASSVKGANTEAFF
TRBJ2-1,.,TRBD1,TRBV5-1,TGCGCCAGCAGCCCTACAGGGGCACCCTACAATGAGCAGTTCTTC,CASSPTGAPYNEQFF
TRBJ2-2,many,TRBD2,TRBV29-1,TGCAGCGTTGAAGCCCGAGCCTCTAGCGGAGCGAACACCGGGGAGCTGTTTTTT,CSVEARASSGANTGELFF
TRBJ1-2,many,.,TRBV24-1,TGTGCCACCAGTGATTCAAGGGCGAGTCGGGGCTACACCTTC,CATSDSRASRGYTF
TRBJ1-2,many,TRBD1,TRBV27,TGTGCCAGCAGGGTGGGACAGGGGGCTGATGGCTACACCTTC,CASRVGQGADGYTF
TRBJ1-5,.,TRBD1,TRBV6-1,TGTGCCAGCAGTACTTCCCGGGACAGCGATCAGCCCCAGCATTTT,CASSTSRDSDQPQHF
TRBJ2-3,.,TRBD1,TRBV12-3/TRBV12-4,TGTGCCAGCAGTCCCCAGGACAGGCTCTCCACGGATACGCAGTATTTT,CASSPQDRLSTDTQYF
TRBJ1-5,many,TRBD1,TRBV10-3,TGTGCCATCAGTGAGTCGACAGGGGAAAATCAGCCCCAGCATTTT,CAISESTGENQPQHF
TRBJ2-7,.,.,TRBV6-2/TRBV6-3,TGTGCCAGCAGTTACGATACAGATAACTCCTACGAGCAGTACTTC,CASSYDTDNSYEQYF
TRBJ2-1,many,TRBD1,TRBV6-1,TGTGCCAGCAGACACCGACAGGGTGGCAATGAGCAGTTCTTC,CASRHRQGGNEQFF
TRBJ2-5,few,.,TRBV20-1,TGCAGTGCTAGTAGTCGACAAGAGACCCAGTACTTC,CSASSRQETQYF